Listed here are 20 T cell receptor beta chains from one sample, sequenced in a study of T cells after yellow fever vaccination. TCRdb recomputed calls from the 5' RACE reads with MiXCR, one row per CDR3 protein. The sample consists of hundreds of thousands of distinct CDR3 sequences, 9% to 15% of them appearing once. Sample: PBMCs, taken on the day of the yellow fever booster vaccination. These receptors all come from a man aged 25 to 45 who received the YFV17D yellow fever vaccine.

V gene TRBV19 combines with J gene TRBJ2-1, with TRBD2 matching over 10 bases. The CDR3 is 16 amino acids. The germline gives CDR1 LNHDA, CDR2 SQIVND (reference sequence). Trimming at V came to 6 bases and at J to 4 bases, leaving 9 bases not matched to a gene. The CDR3 DNA is TGTGCCAGTAGCCCCCTGGTAGCGGGGGGTTACAATGAGCAGTTCTTC. It yields the protein CASSPLVAGGYNEQFF.

This clonotype was observed a few times. The rearrangement uses TRBV5-1 and TRBJ2-4; 10 positions agree with TRBD1. J was trimmed by 1 base and V by 3 bases; bases with no gene match: 10. Looked up from germline, CDR1 is SGHRS and CDR2 is YFSETQ. The CDR3 consists of 18 residues. The CDR3 loop is CASSSTSDRGSAKNIQYF. DNA for the CDR3: TGCGCCAGCAGCTCAACCTCGGACAGGGGGTCGGCCAAAAACATTCAGTACTTC. The full variable domain, rest sourced from reference TRBV5-1 and TRBJ2-4, is KAGVTQTPRYLIKTRGQQVTLSCSPISGHRSVSWYQQTPGQGLQFLFEYFSETQRNKGNFPGRFSGRQFSNSRSEMNVSTLELGDSALYLCASSSTSDRGSAKNIQYFGAGTRLSVL.

This rearrangement joins TRBV10-3 to TRBJ1-4; 7 nucleotides align to TRBD1. CDR3 size: 15 residues. V gave up 2 bases and J gave up 8 bases; unmatched junction bases: 8. The germline V gene has CDR1 ENHRY and CDR2 SYGVKD. DNA of the CDR3: TGTGCCATCAGTGAGCATACAGGGGAGACCGAAAAACTGTTTTTT. Translating gives CAISEHTGETEKLFF.

This clonotype was counted a few times. The rearrangement joins TRBV7-2 to TRBJ2-7; TRBD2 aligns across 7 bases. The V gene end was trimmed by 5 bases and the J gene end by 2 bases; junction bases not matched to a gene: 3. The CDR3 is 13 amino acids. Germline V lookup: CDR1 SGHTA, CDR2 FQGNSA. CDR3 sequence (DNA): TGTGCCAGCAGCGCTGGGACTACCTACGAGCAGTACTTC. It translates to CASSAGTTYEQYF.

This clonotype has more than one count but fewer than ten. The genes are TRBV12-3 or TRBV12-4 and TRBJ2-1, with D possibly matching TRBD1 (5 bases). The CDR3 is 15 amino acids. V was clipped by 6 bases and J by 0 bases, with 12 bases between them. CDR3 residues: CASSPPTASYNEQFF. CDR3 bases: TGTGCCAGCAGCCCACCGACAGCCTCCTACAATGAGCAGTTCTTC.

This clonotype has only a few counts. V gene TRBV25-1 combines with J gene TRBJ1-4; unclear D gene. Germline V CDR1 and CDR2: MGHDK, SYGVNS. The CDR3 runs to 14 residues. Between the trimmed V and J ends, which lost 1 base and 4 bases, there was a span of 7 bases. As DNA, the CDR3 is TGTGCCAGCAGTGAATTATCCTTTAATGAAAAACTGTTTTTT. It translates to CASSELSFNEKLFF.

This clonotype was counted only a few times. The CDR3 sequence: CASSTGDSYEQYF. The CDR3 region has the DNA TGTGCCAGCAGCACCGGCGACTCCTACGAGCAGTACTTC. This chain uses TRBV5-5 with TRBJ2-7; D not certain. The germline V gene has CDR1 SGHKS and CDR2 YYEKEE (reference sequence). V was cut by 4 bases and J by 0 bases, with 8 bases left in between. The CDR3 has 13 amino acids.

The chain joins TRBV12-3 or TRBV12-4 to TRBJ2-7; D might be TRBD2 (5 bases). This CDR3 has 14 residues. V was cut by 1 base and J by 3 bases, with 10 bases left in between. The CDR3 region is CASSLGGPVYEQYF. CDR3 DNA: TGTGCCAGCAGTTTAGGCGGGCCAGTCTACGAGCAGTACTTC.

The V and J genes are TRBV15 and TRBJ1-1, with D maybe TRBD1 (5 bases). The CDR3 sequence is 14 residues long. The V end was cut by 0 bases, the J end by 5 bases, with 10 bases between. Per the germline V gene, CDR1 is LNHNV and CDR2 is YYDKDF (reference sequence). The CDR3 protein is CATSRDLGGTEAFF. DNA of the CDR3: TGTGCCACCAGCAGAGACCTGGGGGGAACTGAAGCTTTCTTT.

This clonotype appeared a few times. V is TRBV20-1 and J is TRBJ2-7; D is possibly TRBD1 (7 bases). This CDR3 is built from 14 residues. V lost 6 bases to trimming and J lost 0 bases, with 15 bases between them. In germline, CDR1 is DFQATT, CDR2 SNEGSKA (reference sequence). The CDR3 loop reads CSAWEDRPSYEQYF. CDR3 coding DNA: TGCAGTGCCTGGGAGGACAGGCCCTCCTACGAGCAGTACTTC.

The CDR3 DNA reads TGTGCCAGCAAGAAGGGAGGCGGCAATCAGCCCCAGCATTTT. Translation: CASKKGGGNQPQHF. The genes are TRBV7-2 and TRBJ1-5; no clear D. Trimming pared 7 bases from V and 2 bases from J, leaving 12 bases between. This CDR3 region has 14 residues. Per the germline V gene, CDR1 is SGHTA and CDR2 is FQGNSA. Based on the CDR3 plus reference TRBV7-2 and TRBJ1-5, the full variable domain is GAGVSQSPSNKVTEKGKDVELRCDPISGHTALYWYRQSLGQGLEFLIYFQGNSAPDKSGLPSDRFSAERTGGSVSTLTIQRTQQEDSAVYLCASKKGGGNQPQHFGDGTRLSIL.

This clonotype turned up a few times. The V and J genes are TRBV20-1 and TRBJ2-7; tentatively, D is TRBD2 (5 bases). CDR1 is DFQATT, CDR2 SNEGSKA, per germline (reference sequence). The V gene lost 6 bases and the J gene lost 3 bases, with 18 bases spanning the gap. The CDR3 sequence is 14 residues long. The CDR3 DNA is TGCAGTGCAAGGAACCTCTTGGCGGGCTACGAGCAGTACTTC. This encodes CSARNLLAGYEQYF.

Concerning this clonotype itself: Given a much more abundant clone one base away, this may be a read error. The chain carries TRBV5-6 and TRBJ2-5; D remains ambiguous. Germline-derived CDR1 and CDR2 are SGHDT and YYEEEE. There are 13 residues in the CDR3. The V gene lost 0 bases and the J gene lost 4 bases, with 7 bases spanning the gap. CDR3 loop: CASSLASGETQYF. CDR3 nucleotide sequence: TGTGCCAGCAGCTTGGCCTCGGGAGAGACCCAGTACTTC.

This clonotype was counted only a few times. The chain recombines TRBV5-1 with TRBJ1-3, with TRBD1 identical over 7 bases. Per the germline V gene, CDR1 is SGHRS and CDR2 is YFSETQ. The CDR3 is 15 amino acids. V shed 3 bases and J 7 bases; nucleotides not matched to a gene: 10. CDR3 DNA sequence: TGCGCCAGCAGCTCCGGGACAGCTAACGGGAACACCATATATTTT. Translation: CASSSGTANGNTIYF.

This clonotype was counted once. CDR3 region: CASSSFSGSDSYEQYF. CDR3 bases: TGTGCCAGCAGCTCCTTTAGCGGGAGTGACTCCTACGAGCAGTACTTC. The chain links TRBV5-4 to TRBJ2-7; 9 nucleotides align to TRBD2. The CDR3 extends over 16 amino acids. V was clipped by 3 bases and J by 0 bases; unmatched bases: 7. Germline loops: CDR1 SGHNT, CDR2 YYREEE (reference sequence).

A few counts support this clonotype. This rearrangement joins TRBV5-1 to TRBJ1-6, with D perhaps matching TRBD1 (5 bases). V lost 0 bases and J 0 bases, leaving 10 bases between the germline ends. CDR1 and CDR2 (germline): SGHRS, YFSETQ. This CDR3 has 17 residues. The CDR3 reads CASSLGRGRSYNSPLHF. The CDR3 nucleotides read TGCGCCAGCAGCTTGGGCCGGGGACGCTCCTATAATTCACCCCTCCACTTT.

This clonotype was picked up a small number of times. This chain links TRBV6-1 with TRBJ2-1, with D tentatively TRBD1 or TRBD2 (5 bases each). Germline V lookup: CDR1 MNHNS, CDR2 SASEGT. The CDR3 is 13 residues long. The V and J ends lost 8 bases and 8 bases respectively, with 16 bases between them. The CDR3 DNA follows: TGTGCCAGCCGACGAGGGGTTGGGGATGAGCAGTTCTTC. This sequence encodes CASRRGVGDEQFF.

This sequence joins TRBV4-3 and TRBJ1-5; D gene uncertain. The length of the CDR3 is 14 residues. The ends were cut back, 2 bases at V and 7 bases at J, with 12 bases in the middle. The V gene's germline CDR1 is LGHNA and CDR2 YSLEER. CDR3 in DNA: TGCGCCAGCAGCCAATTCCCCCAGGACCAGCCCCAGCATTTT. Translated, it gives CASSQFPQDQPQHF.

The chain couples TRBV7-6 to TRBJ2-7; TRBD1 matches 7 bases. This CDR3 has 13 amino acids. Germline V lookup: CDR1 SGHVS, CDR2 FNYEAQ. The V and J ends lost 2 bases and 6 bases, in that order; junction bases with no gene match: 4. CDR3 nucleotides: TGTGCCAGCAGCTTACTGACAGGGAGCGAGCAGTACTTC. It specifies CASSLLTGSEQYF.

This clonotype was counted a few times. The rearrangement uses TRBV7-2 and TRBJ2-5; D uncertain. There are 13 residues in the CDR3. Trimming left V 0 bases short and J 5 bases short, with 7 bases between. In germline, CDR1 is SGHTA, CDR2 FQGNSA. CDR3: CASSLARRETQYF. DNA of the CDR3: TGTGCCAGCAGCTTAGCCCGAAGGGAGACCCAGTACTTC.